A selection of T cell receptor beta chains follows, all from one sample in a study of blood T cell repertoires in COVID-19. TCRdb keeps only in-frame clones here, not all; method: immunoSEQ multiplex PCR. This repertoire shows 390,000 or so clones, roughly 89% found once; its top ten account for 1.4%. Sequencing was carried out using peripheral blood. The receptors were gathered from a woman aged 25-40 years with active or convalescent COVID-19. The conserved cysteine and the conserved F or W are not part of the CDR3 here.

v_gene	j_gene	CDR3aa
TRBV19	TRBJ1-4	ASSNGEANEKLF
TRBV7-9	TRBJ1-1	ASSVQGTVNTEAF
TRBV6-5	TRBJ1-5	ASRRAGEGNQPQH
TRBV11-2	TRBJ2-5	ASSRTELRGGPREETQY
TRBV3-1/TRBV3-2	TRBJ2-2	ASSQAGGTGGNPTGELF
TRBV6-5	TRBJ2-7	ASSYTAGGAYEQY
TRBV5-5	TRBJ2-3	ASSLASTDTQY
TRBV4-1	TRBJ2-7	ASSQSMRTGAYEQY
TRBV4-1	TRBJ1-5	ASSQTGESQPQH
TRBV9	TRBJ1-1	ASSMLNTEAF
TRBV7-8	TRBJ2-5	ASSLQGAGETQY
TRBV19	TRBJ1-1	ASSATMNTEAF
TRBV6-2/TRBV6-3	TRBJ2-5	ASSSKRTGLANQETQY
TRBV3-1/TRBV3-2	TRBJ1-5	ASSQDGNNQPQH
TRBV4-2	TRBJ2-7	ASSQVLGEGEQY
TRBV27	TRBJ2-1	ASSSTSPNEQF
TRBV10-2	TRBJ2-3	ASYAGLAGIGDTQY
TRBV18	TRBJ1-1	ASTGTMASEAF
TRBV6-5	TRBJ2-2	ASSYGRFTGELF
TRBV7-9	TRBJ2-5	ASSLALAGSETQY
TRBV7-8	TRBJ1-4	ASSFRQSNEKLF
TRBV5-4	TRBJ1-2	ASSRGGTGALANYGYT
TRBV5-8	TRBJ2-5	ASRPGLAKRRFETQY
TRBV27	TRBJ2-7	ASRNKGTVREQY
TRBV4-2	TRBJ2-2	ASSQSLFSAGELF
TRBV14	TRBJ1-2	ASSLDREANYGYT
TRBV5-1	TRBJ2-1	ASSTAVLAGDEQF
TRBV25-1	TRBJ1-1	ASSTGKVATEAF
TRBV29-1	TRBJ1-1	SVGPLQATNTEAF
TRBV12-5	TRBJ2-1	ASGGGGQSSYNEQF
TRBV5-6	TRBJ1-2	ASTPGALSLNYGYT
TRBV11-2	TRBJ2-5	ASSLGGQGRETQY
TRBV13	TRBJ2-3	ASSSRLADYRTDTQY
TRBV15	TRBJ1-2	ATNSGEDYGYT
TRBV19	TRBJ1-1	ASSMDRTSEAF
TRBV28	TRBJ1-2	ASSFPGQGYYGYT
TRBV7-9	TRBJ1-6	ASSFYGTGPLPLH
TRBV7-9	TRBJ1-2	ASSLDSRNYGYT
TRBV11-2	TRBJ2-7	ASSSHRENYEQY
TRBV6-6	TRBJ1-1	ASSWTGSRNTEAF
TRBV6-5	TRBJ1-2	ASSYQEGENYGYT
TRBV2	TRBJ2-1	ASSRREGHNEQF
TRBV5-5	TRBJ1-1	ASSLGMTGWTEAF
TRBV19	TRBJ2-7	ASSIGAKKY
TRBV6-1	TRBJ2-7	ASSEWDSVYEQY
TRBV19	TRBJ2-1	ASSRLAGDQHEQF
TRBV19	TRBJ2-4	ASSIGGGIAKNIQY
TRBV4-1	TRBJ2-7	ASSQDWGGTYEQY
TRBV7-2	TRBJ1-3	ASSLGPGGPGNTIY
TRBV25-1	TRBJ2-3	ASSNSGISQY
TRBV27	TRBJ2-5	ASSFIQGVGETQY
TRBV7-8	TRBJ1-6	ASSLYRGGDSPLH
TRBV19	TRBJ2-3	ASSHRANTDTQY
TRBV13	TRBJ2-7	ASSPDRTGDEQY
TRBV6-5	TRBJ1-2	ASRTGTAYGYT
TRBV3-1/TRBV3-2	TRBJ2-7	ASSLTGGYEQY
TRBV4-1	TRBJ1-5	ASSQGDRAEGQPQH
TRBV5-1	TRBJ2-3	ASSLVWREGQRATQY
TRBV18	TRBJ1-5	ASSPDRAQPQH